Shown below are 15 T cell receptor beta chains from a single sample sequenced in a study of shared clonotypes between healthy human individuals. CD8 cells regarded as naive lacked CD45RO, were positively chosen for CCR7, and omitted terminally differentiated effector memory CD45RA+ cells. Sequencing used immunoSEQ multiplex PCR; TCRdb keeps in-frame clones, though not all of them. The top ten clones hold more than 0.95% of a sample with some 1,900,000 clones, about 95% of them seen once. Sequenced material: naive CD8+ T cells sorted from blood. The source of these receptors is a man younger than 30 in good health.

V gene TRBV27 combines with J gene TRBJ2-1, with D tentatively TRBD1 or TRBD2 (6 bases each). Germline V gene sequence: CDR1 MNHEY, CDR2 SMNVEV (reference sequence). There are 13 residues in the CDR3. V lost 2 bases, J lost 10 bases, and 12 bases lay in between. The CDR3 bases are TGTGCCAGCAGTTTAGGGGGGCGGATGGAGCAGTTCTTC. It yields the protein CASSLGGRMEQFF.

This clone appeared once. The chain uses TRBV19 and TRBJ2-7, with TRBD2 identical over 7 bases. Germline assignment: CDR1 LNHDA and CDR2 SQIVND (reference sequence). This CDR3 region has 15 residues. The V and J ends lost 6 bases and 4 bases, in that order; junction bases with no gene match: 12. CDR3 nucleotides: TGTGCCAGTAGCCCTCTGGGGCTAGCGGTTTACGAGCAGTACTTC. Translating it yields CASSPLGLAVYEQYF.

The chain carries TRBV7-9 and TRBJ1-2; no firm D call. CDR1 SEHNR and CDR2 FQNEAQ come from the germline V gene (reference sequence). The CDR3 consists of 14 residues. V was clipped by 1 base and J by 10 bases, with 16 bases between them. The chain's CDR3 is CASSLGLGRGDYTF. DNA for the CDR3: TGTGCCAGCAGCTTAGGATTAGGGCGGGGAGACTACACCTTC.

This chain uses TRBV30 with TRBJ2-7, with 9 positions matching TRBD2. Unmatched junction bases numbered 2, after V lost 2 bases and J lost 3 bases. The CDR3 is made up of 13 amino acids. In germline, CDR1 is GTSNPN, CDR2 SVGIG (reference sequence). DNA of the CDR3: TGTGCCTGGAGTCTTAGCGGGGGCTACGAGCAGTACTTC. Translated, it gives CAWSLSGGYEQYF.

CDR3 sequence: CASTRTDMNTEAFF. Written as DNA, the CDR3 is TGTGCCAGCACCAGGACGGATATGAACACTGAAGCTTTCTTT. The chain recombines TRBV6-1 with TRBJ1-1; D is undetermined. Germline V lookup: CDR1 MNHNS, CDR2 SASEGT. CDR3 size: 14 residues. The V gene lost 7 bases and the J gene lost 0 bases, with 12 bases spanning the gap.

The chain couples TRBV9 to TRBJ1-2, with D possibly TRBD1 on 5 matching bases. CDR1 and CDR2 (germline): SGDLS, YYNGEE. V lost 3 bases to trimming and J lost 1 base, with 10 bases between them. There are 14 residues in the CDR3. CDR3 DNA: TGTGCCAGCAGCGGGGACGGAATTAACTATGGCTACACCTTC. Amino acids: CASSGDGINYGYTF.

This sequence joins TRBV28 and TRBJ2-6; the D call may be TRBD1 or TRBD2 (5 bases each). From germline, CDR1 is MDHEN and CDR2 SYDVKM. This CDR3 contains 19 residues. Trimming took off 5 bases at V and 2 bases at J, with 22 bases between the two ends. The CDR3 loop reads CASSLLYPGPNPGANVLTF. Written as DNA, the CDR3 is TGTGCCAGCAGTCTACTGTACCCGGGACCGAATCCTGGGGCCAACGTCCTGACTTTC.

V is TRBV5-1 and J is TRBJ2-5; 12 bases fit TRBD2. This CDR3 comprises 17 residues. Trimming removed 0 bases from V and 1 base from J; junction bases left unmatched: 4. Germline V gene sequence: CDR1 SGHRS, CDR2 YFSETQ. CDR3 nucleotides: TGCGCCAGCAGCTTGGGACTAGCGGGAGAGGCCCAAGAGACCCAGTACTTC. Translation: CASSLGLAGEAQETQYF. Supplemented by reference TRBV5-1 and TRBJ2-5, the full variable domain reads KAGVTQTPRYLIKTRGQQVTLSCSPISGHRSVSWYQQTPGQGLQFLFEYFSETQRNKGNFPGRFSGRQFSNSRSEMNVSTLELGDSALYLCASSLGLAGEAQETQYFGPGTRLLVL.

J is TRBJ1-3 and V is TRBV7-9; D unresolved. V was trimmed by 5 bases and J by 0 bases, leaving 11 bases between them. The CDR3 loop spans 15 amino acids. Germline CDR1 SEHNR, CDR2 FQNEAQ (reference sequence). The CDR3 DNA sequence: TGTGCCAGCAGCCCAGACACTTACTCTGGAAACACCATATATTTT. It codes for CASSPDTYSGNTIYF.

Note on this clone: The junction shows a germline mismatch at one end, possibly a read error. The V call is TRBV7-7, the J call TRBJ2-5; perhaps TRBD2 as D (5 bases). The CDR3 runs to 13 residues. The germline CDR1 and CDR2 sequences are SSHAT and FNYEAQ (reference sequence). The CDR3 DNA reads TGTGCTAGCAGCGTGAAGGACTGGGAGACCCAGTACTTC. This sequence encodes CASSVKDWETQYF.

This clone was found a few times. The V gene is TRBV14, the J gene TRBJ1-2; D is uncertain. The length of the CDR3 is 15 residues. The germline CDR1 and CDR2 sequences are SGHDN and FVKESK. V lost 1 base and J lost 2, with 11 bases in between. CDR3 loop: CASSQGAAPNYGYTF. The CDR3 nucleotides read TGTGCCAGCAGCCAAGGGGCAGCACCGAACTATGGCTACACCTTC.

The chain carries TRBV6-1 and TRBJ2-2; 9 positions match TRBD1. This CDR3 is 15 amino acids long. The V gene's germline CDR1 is MNHNS and CDR2 SASEGT. V shed 1 base and J 10 bases; nucleotides not matched to a gene: 7. CDR3 sequence: CASSEVGGQGEELFF. Here the CDR3 DNA reads TGTGCCAGCAGTGAAGTGGGGGGACAGGGCGAGGAGCTGTTTTTT.

The chain carries TRBV28 and TRBJ1-3, with unresolved D. CDR3 length: 15 amino acids. The V gene lost 4 bases and the J gene lost 4 bases, with 14 bases spanning the gap. Germline lookup yields CDR1 MDHEN and CDR2 SYDVKM. As DNA, the CDR3 is TGTGCCAGCAGTTCCCCTATGAGGGCCGGAAACACCATATATTTT. Its protein product is CASSSPMRAGNTIYF.

The chain joins TRBV4-2 to TRBJ2-7; a possible D gene is TRBD1 (6 bases). The CDR3 is made up of 14 amino acids. V lost 1 base and J lost 1, with 8 bases in between. CDR1 and CDR2 (germline): LGHNA, YNFKEQ. This CDR3 is CASSQVGGSYEQYF. CDR3 nucleotides: TGTGCCAGCAGCCAAGTAGGGGGTTCCTACGAGCAGTACTTC.

Of note for this clone: Germline and junction disagree at one end, which may indicate a read error. Other nucleotide sequences from this sample produce the same CDR3. CDR3 in DNA: TGCGCCAGCTTAGGCAATTTAAACTATGGCTACACCTTC. This gives the protein CASLGNLNYGYTF. The chain is built from TRBV7-9 and TRBJ1-2; D remains unclear. The CDR3 consists of 13 residues. Per the germline V gene, CDR1 is SEHNR and CDR2 is FQNEAQ (reference sequence).